These 6 T cell receptor beta chains share one sample of origin, sequenced in a study of T-cell memory formation after mild COVID-19. TCRdb passed the 5' RACE reads through MiXCR, listing each CDR3 protein once. The sample carries 25,000 or so distinct CDR3 sequences, 6% to 9.5% recorded once. What was sequenced was PBMCs or a T cell subset sorted from them (not recorded which). Receptor source: an adult woman who had mild COVID-19 (a few samples of this study predate the infection). Cell type and time point are not known.

In this sample, this clonotype turned up many times. V and J are TRBV4-2 and TRBJ2-1; 8 positions match TRBD2. The CDR3 is 16 amino acids. The germline V gene encodes CDR1 LGHNA and CDR2 YNFKEQ. V shed 0 bases, J shed 0 bases, and the junction held 1 base outside the gene matches. CDR3 nucleotides: TGTGCCAGCAGCCAAGATCTAGCGGGCTCCTACAATGAGCAGTTCTTC. It is translated as CASSQDLAGSYNEQFF.

Notes on this clonotype: This may be a read error: a much more frequent sequence differs by one nucleotide. The CDR3 region has the DNA TGTGACAGCAGCAAAACCTACGAGCAGTACTTC. Amino acids: CDSSKTYEQYF. J is TRBJ2-7 and V is TRBV21-1. TRBV21-1 is a recognized pseudogene. The CDR3 extends over 11 amino acids.

This clonotype occurred many times. The chain links TRBV20-1 to TRBJ2-7; 11 bases map to TRBD2. CDR3 size: 15 residues. The germline CDR1 and CDR2 sequences are DFQATT and SNEGSKA (reference sequence). V trimming: 5 bases; J trimming: 5 bases; junction bases outside the gene matches: 11. The DNA for the CDR3 is TGCAGTGCTGCCTCACTAGCGGGAGTACTCCACGAGCAGTACTTC. Its translation is CSAASLAGVLHEQYF.

At least ten counts were recorded for this clonotype. This chain links TRBV7-6 with TRBJ1-6, with a tentative D call TRBD1 (6 bases). The V and J ends lost 1 base and 0 bases respectively, with 16 bases between them. Germline V gives CDR1 SGHVS, CDR2 FNYEAQ. This CDR3 has 19 residues. CDR3 region: CASSLVGAGASSYNSPLHF. CDR3 sequence (DNA): TGTGCCAGCAGCTTAGTGGGGGCAGGGGCAAGCTCCTATAATTCACCCCTCCACTTT.

This clonotype occurred many times. The rearrangement uses TRBV7-6 and TRBJ2-5; 9 bases agree with TRBD1. This CDR3 comprises 16 residues. Germline values: CDR1 SGHVS, CDR2 FNYEAQ. V trimming: 3 bases; J trimming: 4 bases; junction bases outside the gene matches: 9. Here the CDR3 DNA reads TGTGCCAGCAGCTTTTTCGCCCGGACAGGGGTAGAGACCCAGTACTTC. Translation gives CASSFFARTGVETQYF.

This clonotype was seen ten or more times. This sequence joins TRBV29-1 and TRBJ2-3; 7 nucleotides line up with TRBD2. J lost 5 bases, V lost 1 base, and 12 bases had no gene match. The CDR3 has 16 amino acids. The germline V gene has CDR1 SQVTM and CDR2 ANQGSEA. For the CDR3, the DNA is TGCAGCGTTGAAGGGGAGGGGCGGGGTGGTAGAGATACGCAGTATTTT. This sequence encodes CSVEGEGRGGRDTQYF.